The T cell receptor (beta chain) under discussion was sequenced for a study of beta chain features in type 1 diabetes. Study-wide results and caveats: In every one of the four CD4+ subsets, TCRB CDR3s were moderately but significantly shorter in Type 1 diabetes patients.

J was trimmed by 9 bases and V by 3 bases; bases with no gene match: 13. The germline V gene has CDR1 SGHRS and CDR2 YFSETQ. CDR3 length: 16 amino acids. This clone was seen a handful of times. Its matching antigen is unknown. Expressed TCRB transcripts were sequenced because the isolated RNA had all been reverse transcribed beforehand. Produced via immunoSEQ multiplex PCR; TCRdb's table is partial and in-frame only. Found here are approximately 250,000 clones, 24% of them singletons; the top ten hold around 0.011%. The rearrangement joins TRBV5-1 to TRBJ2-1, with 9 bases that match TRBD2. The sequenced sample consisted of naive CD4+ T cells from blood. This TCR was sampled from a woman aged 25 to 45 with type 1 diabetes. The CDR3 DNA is TGCGCCAGCAGCTCCTTTGGCGGGAGGGCCGTGAGTGAGCAGTTCTTC. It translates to CASSSFGGRAVSEQFF.